This T cell receptor beta chain was sequenced in a study of yellow fever vaccine responses in identical twins. Study-level results: Convergence reportedly seemed to mark part of the twins' vaccine T cell response, with personalization marking the rest.

CDR3 size: 11 residues. V shed 4 bases and J shed 3 bases, with 4 bases lying between them. Per the germline V gene, CDR1 is MDHEN and CDR2 is SYDVKM. For this clonotype: Its matching antigen is unknown.

MiXCR, run by TCRdb on the RT-PCR reads, gives a single entry per CDR3 protein. The table includes about 13,000 distinct CDR3 sequences, approximately 85% detected once. The sequence was obtained from a young woman who received the yellow fever vaccine. V usage is TRBV28 and J usage is TRBJ2-7; D not resolved. The sequencing used T cells from blood (PBMCs), unsorted or a sorted subset (not recorded which), collected before or after yellow fever vaccination (not recorded which). Written as DNA, the CDR3 is TGTGCCAGCAGTTCCCGCTACGAGCAGTACTTC. Its translation: CASSSRYEQYF.